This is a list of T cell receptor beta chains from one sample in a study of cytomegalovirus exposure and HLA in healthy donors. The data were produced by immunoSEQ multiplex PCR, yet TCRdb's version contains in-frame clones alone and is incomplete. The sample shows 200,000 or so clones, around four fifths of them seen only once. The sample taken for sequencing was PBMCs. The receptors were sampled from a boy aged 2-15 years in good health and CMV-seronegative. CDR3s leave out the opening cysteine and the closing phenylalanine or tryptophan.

CDR3 protein: ASSAQGHEQF
J gene: TRBJ2-1
V gene: TRBV19

CDR3 protein: ASSSGGGNTEAF
J gene: TRBJ1-1
V gene: TRBV9

CDR3 protein: AWHPIRGAF
J gene: TRBJ1-1
V gene: TRBV30

CDR3 protein: ATSRDRWLAGEAETQY
J gene: TRBJ2-5
V gene: TRBV15

CDR3 protein: ASSLATGSGTEAF
J gene: TRBJ1-1
V gene: TRBV7-9

CDR3 protein: ASSWGTGNQETQY
J gene: TRBJ2-5
V gene: TRBV5-6

CDR3 protein: ASSSDSSGNTIY
J gene: TRBJ1-3
V gene: TRBV5-1

CDR3 protein: ASSLAPTGSSGNTIY
J gene: TRBJ1-3
V gene: TRBV7-8

CDR3 protein: ASSLRTGGNQPQH
J gene: TRBJ1-5
V gene: TRBV27

CDR3 protein: ASSFVGQKNTEAF
J gene: TRBJ1-1
V gene: TRBV11-2

CDR3 protein: ASSRTEYEQY
J gene: TRBJ2-7
V gene: TRBV2

CDR3 protein: SVARGSAGVRYEQY
J gene: TRBJ2-7
V gene: TRBV29-1

CDR3 protein: ASSQERQGSRYEQY
J gene: TRBJ2-7
V gene: TRBV4-1

CDR3 protein: ASSLGSAGNSYEQY
J gene: TRBJ2-7
V gene: TRBV13

CDR3 protein: ASSFGDEQY
J gene: TRBJ2-7
V gene: TRBV5-1

CDR3 protein: ASSSANLEITNNEQF
J gene: TRBJ2-1
V gene: TRBV19

CDR3 protein: GSSYNEQF
J gene: TRBJ2-1
V gene: TRBV6-1

CDR3 protein: ASSATGIEQY
J gene: TRBJ2-7
V gene: TRBV5-4

CDR3 protein: AWISGYEQF
J gene: TRBJ2-1
V gene: TRBV30

CDR3 protein: ASKDGLTRFSENSPLH
J gene: TRBJ1-6
V gene: TRBV23-1

CDR3 protein: ASSSGSIRQETQY
J gene: TRBJ2-5
V gene: TRBV5-1

CDR3 protein: ASSIVGRGEANVLT
J gene: TRBJ2-6
V gene: TRBV19

CDR3 protein: ASSVHPNTGELF
J gene: TRBJ2-2
V gene: TRBV9

CDR3 protein: ASRDLPYEQY
J gene: TRBJ2-7
V gene: TRBV6-5

CDR3 protein: ASSPPAGGHEQY
J gene: TRBJ2-7
V gene: TRBV18

CDR3 protein: ASNRDSWARSNQPQH
J gene: TRBJ1-5
V gene: TRBV19

CDR3 protein: ASSLVQGPNTGELF
J gene: TRBJ2-2
V gene: TRBV7-6

CDR3 protein: ATHPGEGRYNEQF
J gene: TRBJ2-1
V gene: TRBV6-1

CDR3 protein: AWRRVSSGTYNEQF
J gene: TRBJ2-1
V gene: TRBV30

CDR3 protein: ASSRGLQKYEQY
J gene: TRBJ2-7
V gene: TRBV6-1

CDR3 protein: ASRPTGGTYEQY
J gene: TRBJ2-7
V gene: TRBV11-2